This is a list of T cell receptor beta chains from one sample in a study of T cell responses to AZD1222 COVID-19 vaccine. Profiling relied on immunoSEQ multiplex PCR, and the TCRdb table lists in-frame clones only, not all of them. The sample has under 140,000 clones, about 88% seen once; the top ten hold 1.6%. The sample in question was peripheral blood, obtained on day 0 of AZD1222 vaccination. The receptors come from an adult in good health. Each CDR3 is given with its conserved first and last residue. The D gene is left open where the match is weak. Size is stated for part of the rows, as once, few or many counts, or as a class when the clone is expanded.

j_call: TRBJ2-7; clone_size: .; v_call: TRBV11-2; d_call: .; cdr3_nt: TGTGCCAGCAGCTTATCCCCTGGACAGACCTTCACCTACGAGCAGTACTTC; cdr3_aa: CASSLSPGQTFTYEQYF
j_call: TRBJ2-1; clone_size: .; v_call: TRBV4-1; d_call: TRBD2; cdr3_nt: TGCGCCAGCAGCCAAGGGGGGGGATACAATGAGCAGTTCTTC; cdr3_aa: CASSQGGGYNEQFF
j_call: TRBJ2-7; clone_size: few; v_call: TRBV4-2; d_call: TRBD1; cdr3_nt: TGTGCCAGCAGCCAGGCAGGACAGGGGACAACCTACGAGCAGTACTTC; cdr3_aa: CASSQAGQGTTYEQYF
j_call: TRBJ1-5; clone_size: .; v_call: TRBV4-1; d_call: .; cdr3_nt: TGCGCCAGCAGCCCCCTAGGTGGGGGGTTTAGTTTAGGTCAGCCCCAGCATTTT; cdr3_aa: CASSPLGGGFSLGQPQHF
j_call: TRBJ1-5; clone_size: .; v_call: TRBV4-1; d_call: .; cdr3_nt: TGCGCCAGCAGCCAGTCAACCCGAAGCCAGCCCCAGCATTTT; cdr3_aa: CASSQSTRSQPQHF
j_call: TRBJ2-3; clone_size: few; v_call: TRBV6-1; d_call: .; cdr3_nt: TGTGCCAGCAGGGAAGCGGGCCTCAGCACAGATACGCAGTATTTT; cdr3_aa: CASREAGLSTDTQYF
j_call: TRBJ2-1; clone_size: .; v_call: TRBV2; d_call: .; cdr3_nt: TGTGCCAGCAGCCCAGGGTCAGGGCGCTACAATGAGCAGTTCTTC; cdr3_aa: CASSPGSGRYNEQFF
j_call: TRBJ2-3; clone_size: .; v_call: TRBV10-3; d_call: TRBD2; cdr3_nt: TGTGCCATCAGTGAGCGGACAGCGGGAGGCACAGATACGCAGTATTTT; cdr3_aa: CAISERTAGGTDTQYF
j_call: TRBJ1-2; clone_size: .; v_call: TRBV24-1; d_call: .; cdr3_nt: TGTGCCACCAGGGACGAAAACTATGGCTACACCTTC; cdr3_aa: CATRDENYGYTF
j_call: TRBJ2-7; clone_size: .; v_call: TRBV5-1; d_call: TRBD1; cdr3_nt: TGCGCCAGCAGCTCGGGACAGGGCGTGCAGTACTTC; cdr3_aa: CASSSGQGVQYF
j_call: TRBJ1-1; clone_size: .; v_call: TRBV7-2; d_call: .; cdr3_nt: TGTGCCAGCAGCCCCTGGGTGCCCCTGCGGACTGAAGCTTTCTTT; cdr3_aa: CASSPWVPLRTEAFF
j_call: TRBJ1-4; clone_size: .; v_call: TRBV5-1; d_call: TRBD1; cdr3_nt: TGCGCCAGCAGCTGGGCGGGACAGGGGAGTGGAGAACTGTTTTTT; cdr3_aa: CASSWAGQGSGELFF
j_call: TRBJ1-1; clone_size: .; v_call: TRBV9; d_call: .; cdr3_nt: TGTGCCAGCAGCGCCGACCGTTTAAACACTGAAGCTTTCTTT; cdr3_aa: CASSADRLNTEAFF
j_call: TRBJ1-1; clone_size: .; v_call: TRBV5-1; d_call: TRBD1; cdr3_nt: TGCGCCAGCAGCGGGGACAGGGGATATACTGAAGCTTTCTTT; cdr3_aa: CASSGDRGYTEAFF
j_call: TRBJ1-6; clone_size: .; v_call: TRBV6-5; d_call: .; cdr3_nt: TGTGCCACCCGCAGCTCGTATAATTCACCCCTCCACTTT; cdr3_aa: CATRSSYNSPLHF
j_call: TRBJ1-2; clone_size: .; v_call: TRBV9; d_call: .; cdr3_nt: TGTGCCAGCAGCGTAGCTGGTAGAGGGGGACCCTATGGCTACACCTTC; cdr3_aa: CASSVAGRGGPYGYTF
j_call: TRBJ2-2; clone_size: .; v_call: TRBV7-9; d_call: .; cdr3_nt: TGTGCCAGCAGCTTTCTAGCACACCGCACCGGGGAGCTGTTTTTT; cdr3_aa: CASSFLAHRTGELFF
j_call: TRBJ1-5; clone_size: once; v_call: TRBV3-1/TRBV3-2; d_call: .; cdr3_nt: TGTGCCAGCAGCCAATATAGGAAGCAGCCCCAGCATTTT; cdr3_aa: CASSQYRKQPQHF
j_call: TRBJ1-1; clone_size: few; v_call: TRBV6-5; d_call: .; cdr3_nt: TGTGCCAGCAGTTACTCTAGTCAGGGTACTGAAGCTTTCTTT; cdr3_aa: CASSYSSQGTEAFF
j_call: TRBJ1-1; clone_size: .; v_call: TRBV5-1; d_call: .; cdr3_nt: TGCGCCAGCAGCCAAACAGGGTCCGCTGAAGCTTTCTTT; cdr3_aa: CASSQTGSAEAFF
j_call: TRBJ1-1; clone_size: .; v_call: TRBV30; d_call: .; cdr3_nt: TGTGCCTGGAGTGCGGGCCAGAACACTGAAGCTTTCTTT; cdr3_aa: CAWSAGQNTEAFF
j_call: TRBJ2-2; clone_size: once; v_call: TRBV5-1; d_call: .; cdr3_nt: TGCGCCAGCTTCTTAGCGGAGTCCACCGGGGAGCTGTTTTTT; cdr3_aa: CASFLAESTGELFF
j_call: TRBJ1-1; clone_size: .; v_call: TRBV10-1; d_call: TRBD1; cdr3_nt: TGCGCCAGCAGTGAGTCGATCGGGACAGGGAAGACTGAAGCTTTCTTT; cdr3_aa: CASSESIGTGKTEAFF
j_call: TRBJ2-1; clone_size: .; v_call: TRBV19; d_call: TRBD1; cdr3_nt: TGTGCCAGTACCCCCCGGGACAGGGCACTCAATGAGCAGTTCTTC; cdr3_aa: CASTPRDRALNEQFF
j_call: TRBJ2-1; clone_size: .; v_call: TRBV11-1; d_call: TRBD2; cdr3_nt: TGTGCCAGCAGCTCATCCGGGACTAGAGCGAATGAGCAGTTCTTC; cdr3_aa: CASSSSGTRANEQFF
j_call: TRBJ1-4; clone_size: .; v_call: TRBV5-1; d_call: .; cdr3_nt: TGCGCCAGCAGCCCAAGGGGGGAATCTAATGAAAAACTGTTTTTT; cdr3_aa: CASSPRGESNEKLFF
j_call: TRBJ1-2; clone_size: .; v_call: TRBV5-1; d_call: .; cdr3_nt: TGCGCCAGCAGCTTGGAGGGGCGGCGCTCCTATGGCTACACCTTC; cdr3_aa: CASSLEGRRSYGYTF
j_call: TRBJ1-3; clone_size: .; v_call: TRBV7-9; d_call: .; cdr3_nt: TGTGCCAGCAGGCCCCCCGGGACGTTCTCTGGAAACACCATATATTTT; cdr3_aa: CASRPPGTFSGNTIYF
j_call: TRBJ2-1; clone_size: .; v_call: TRBV11-3; d_call: .; cdr3_nt: TGTGCCAGCAGCTTCGGAAACTACAATGAGCAGTTCTTC; cdr3_aa: CASSFGNYNEQFF
j_call: TRBJ2-7; clone_size: .; v_call: TRBV5-4; d_call: TRBD1; cdr3_nt: TGTGCCAGCAGCTTGGGAACAGGGGGCGCCGGGATTGGTCTGTACTTC; cdr3_aa: CASSLGTGGAGIGLYF
j_call: TRBJ1-5; clone_size: .; v_call: TRBV7-2; d_call: TRBD1; cdr3_nt: TGTGCCAGCAGCCCCGGGACAGGTAACAATCAGCCCCAGCATTTT; cdr3_aa: CASSPGTGNNQPQHF
j_call: TRBJ1-5; clone_size: .; v_call: TRBV30; d_call: TRBD1; cdr3_nt: TGTGCCTGGAGTGAACAGGGGAATCAGCCCCAGCATTTT; cdr3_aa: CAWSEQGNQPQHF
j_call: TRBJ1-2; clone_size: .; v_call: TRBV6-5; d_call: .; cdr3_nt: TGTGCCAGCACACTAAGAGGGGGGCTAGGCTACACCTTC; cdr3_aa: CASTLRGGLGYTF
j_call: TRBJ1-2; clone_size: .; v_call: TRBV7-8; d_call: .; cdr3_nt: TGTGCCAGCAGCCCCGGGCCGGCCGACTATGGCTACACCTTC; cdr3_aa: CASSPGPADYGYTF
j_call: TRBJ1-5; clone_size: .; v_call: TRBV11-2; d_call: .; cdr3_nt: TGTGCCAGCAGCTTACGCACGGGGTCCCATAGCAATCAGCCCCAGCATTTT; cdr3_aa: CASSLRTGSHSNQPQHF
j_call: TRBJ1-1; clone_size: .; v_call: TRBV3-1/TRBV3-2; d_call: .; cdr3_nt: TGTGCCAGCAGCCAAAGTACAGGGAGGGGCACTGAAGCTTTCTTT; cdr3_aa: CASSQSTGRGTEAFF
j_call: TRBJ1-2; clone_size: .; v_call: TRBV5-1; d_call: TRBD1; cdr3_nt: TGCGCCAGCAGCTTGGACGGACAGGGTAGTGGCTACACCTTC; cdr3_aa: CASSLDGQGSGYTF
j_call: TRBJ1-2; clone_size: .; v_call: TRBV30; d_call: .; cdr3_nt: TGTGCCTGGACTAACAGGAACAAGAACTATGGCTACACCTTC; cdr3_aa: CAWTNRNKNYGYTF